These T cell receptor beta chains were read from a single sample in a study of blood T cell repertoires in COVID-19. The method was immunoSEQ multiplex PCR; TCRdb's version includes in-frame clones alone and lacks a portion of them. The table records some 85,000 clones, more than 65% of them present only once. Sequenced input: peripheral blood. The receptors here all came from a man in his 70s with COVID-19, enrolled during active disease. The CDR3 runs from the conserved cysteine through the conserved F or W. The order of the fields is clone size, V gene, D gene, J gene, CDR3 protein, CDR3 DNA. D genes are given only for firm matches. Size is stated for part of the rows, as once, few or many counts, or as a class when the clone is expanded.

clone size: -
V gene: TRBV28
D gene: -
J gene: TRBJ2-3
CDR3 protein: CASTTGGGGDTQYF
CDR3 DNA: TGTGCCAGCACCACAGGGGGCGGGGGGGATACGCAGTATTTT

clone size: -
V gene: TRBV19
D gene: TRBD1
J gene: TRBJ1-1
CDR3 protein: CASSGWDRGLNTEAFF
CDR3 DNA: TGTGCCAGTAGTGGATGGGACAGGGGCTTGAACACTGAAGCTTTCTTT

clone size: -
V gene: TRBV4-1
D gene: -
J gene: TRBJ1-2
CDR3 protein: CASSQEQGGGYTF
CDR3 DNA: TGCGCCAGCAGCCAAGAACAGGGTGGAGGCTACACCTTC

clone size: -
V gene: TRBV6-2/TRBV6-3
D gene: -
J gene: TRBJ2-3
CDR3 protein: CASSYGRRGLTDTQYF
CDR3 DNA: TGTGCCAGCAGTTACGGCCGTAGAGGGCTCACAGATACGCAGTATTTT

clone size: -
V gene: TRBV3-1/TRBV3-2
D gene: -
J gene: TRBJ2-7
CDR3 protein: CASSLSIGLTYEQYF
CDR3 DNA: TGTGCCAGCAGCCTGAGTATTGGACTAACATACGAGCAGTACTTC

clone size: -
V gene: TRBV3-1/TRBV3-2
D gene: TRBD1
J gene: TRBJ2-1
CDR3 protein: CASEKGANNEQFF
CDR3 DNA: TGTGCCAGCGAGAAGGGGGCTAACAATGAGCAGTTCTTC

clone size: -
V gene: TRBV11-2
D gene: -
J gene: TRBJ1-2
CDR3 protein: CASSSTGYGYTF
CDR3 DNA: TGTGCCAGCAGCTCCACAGGGTATGGCTACACCTTC

clone size: few
V gene: TRBV27
D gene: TRBD2
J gene: TRBJ2-7
CDR3 protein: CASRGLAGASSYEQYF
CDR3 DNA: TGTGCCAGCAGAGGACTAGCGGGAGCGAGCTCCTACGAGCAGTACTTC

clone size: -
V gene: TRBV5-8
D gene: TRBD1
J gene: TRBJ1-5
CDR3 protein: CASSLRQGGSRNQPQHF
CDR3 DNA: TGTGCCAGCAGCTTGCGACAGGGGGGTTCTCGTAATCAGCCCCAGCATTTT

clone size: -
V gene: TRBV7-2
D gene: TRBD1
J gene: TRBJ1-4
CDR3 protein: CASSLLSGQYSTNEKLFF
CDR3 DNA: TGTGCCAGCAGCCTTCTCTCGGGACAGTACTCAACTAATGAAAAACTGTTTTTT

clone size: -
V gene: TRBV30
D gene: -
J gene: TRBJ1-2
CDR3 protein: CAWSRGNYGYTF
CDR3 DNA: TGTGCCTGGAGTCGGGGAAACTATGGCTACACCTTC

clone size: -
V gene: TRBV5-1
D gene: -
J gene: TRBJ2-3
CDR3 protein: CASSFGVSTDTQYF
CDR3 DNA: TGCGCCAGCAGCTTCGGGGTCTCGACAGATACGCAGTATTTT

clone size: -
V gene: TRBV6-1
D gene: -
J gene: TRBJ1-2
CDR3 protein: CASSDTGSRGYTF
CDR3 DNA: TGTGCCAGCAGTGATACGGGGTCTCGGGGCTACACCTTC

clone size: -
V gene: TRBV6-2/TRBV6-3
D gene: TRBD2
J gene: TRBJ2-1
CDR3 protein: CASSGSGSFYNEQFF
CDR3 DNA: TGTGCCAGCAGTGGTAGCGGGAGTTTCTACAATGAGCAGTTCTTC

clone size: -
V gene: TRBV10-3
D gene: -
J gene: TRBJ2-6
CDR3 protein: CAIGDSGANVLTF
CDR3 DNA: TGTGCCATCGGAGACTCTGGGGCCAACGTCCTGACTTTC

clone size: once
V gene: TRBV30
D gene: -
J gene: TRBJ2-5
CDR3 protein: CAWSVNRGETQYF
CDR3 DNA: TGTGCCTGGAGTGTGAATAGGGGAGAGACCCAGTACTTC

clone size: -
V gene: TRBV3-1/TRBV3-2
D gene: TRBD2
J gene: TRBJ2-1
CDR3 protein: CASSQGGSGGGYEQFF
CDR3 DNA: TGTGCCAGCAGCCAAGGCGGTAGCGGGGGTGGGTATGAGCAGTTCTTC

clone size: -
V gene: TRBV18
D gene: TRBD1
J gene: TRBJ2-3
CDR3 protein: CASSPETGAPGDTQYF
CDR3 DNA: TGTGCCAGCTCACCGGAAACAGGGGCCCCGGGGGATACGCAGTATTTT

clone size: -
V gene: TRBV30
D gene: -
J gene: TRBJ1-2
CDR3 protein: CAWSLRGGLGYTF
CDR3 DNA: TGTGCCTGGAGTCTGAGGGGGGGCCTGGGCTACACCTTC

clone size: -
V gene: TRBV10-3
D gene: TRBD1
J gene: TRBJ1-4
CDR3 protein: CAISRQGGEKLFF
CDR3 DNA: TGTGCCATCAGTCGACAGGGTGGCGAAAAACTGTTTTTT

clone size: -
V gene: TRBV5-1
D gene: TRBD1
J gene: TRBJ1-5
CDR3 protein: CASSMGQDNQPQHF
CDR3 DNA: TGCGCCAGCAGCATGGGACAGGATAATCAGCCCCAGCATTTT

clone size: -
V gene: TRBV6-5
D gene: -
J gene: TRBJ1-2
CDR3 protein: CASTLTVPNYGYTF
CDR3 DNA: TGTGCCAGCACCTTGACAGTCCCTAACTATGGCTACACCTTC

clone size: -
V gene: TRBV7-2
D gene: TRBD2
J gene: TRBJ2-7
CDR3 protein: CASSPMGLAGSYEQYF
CDR3 DNA: TGTGCCAGCAGCCCGATGGGACTAGCGGGTTCCTACGAGCAGTACTTC

clone size: few
V gene: TRBV18
D gene: TRBD1
J gene: TRBJ1-2
CDR3 protein: CASLLDRENGYTF
CDR3 DNA: TGTGCCAGCTTATTGGACAGGGAGAATGGCTACACCTTC